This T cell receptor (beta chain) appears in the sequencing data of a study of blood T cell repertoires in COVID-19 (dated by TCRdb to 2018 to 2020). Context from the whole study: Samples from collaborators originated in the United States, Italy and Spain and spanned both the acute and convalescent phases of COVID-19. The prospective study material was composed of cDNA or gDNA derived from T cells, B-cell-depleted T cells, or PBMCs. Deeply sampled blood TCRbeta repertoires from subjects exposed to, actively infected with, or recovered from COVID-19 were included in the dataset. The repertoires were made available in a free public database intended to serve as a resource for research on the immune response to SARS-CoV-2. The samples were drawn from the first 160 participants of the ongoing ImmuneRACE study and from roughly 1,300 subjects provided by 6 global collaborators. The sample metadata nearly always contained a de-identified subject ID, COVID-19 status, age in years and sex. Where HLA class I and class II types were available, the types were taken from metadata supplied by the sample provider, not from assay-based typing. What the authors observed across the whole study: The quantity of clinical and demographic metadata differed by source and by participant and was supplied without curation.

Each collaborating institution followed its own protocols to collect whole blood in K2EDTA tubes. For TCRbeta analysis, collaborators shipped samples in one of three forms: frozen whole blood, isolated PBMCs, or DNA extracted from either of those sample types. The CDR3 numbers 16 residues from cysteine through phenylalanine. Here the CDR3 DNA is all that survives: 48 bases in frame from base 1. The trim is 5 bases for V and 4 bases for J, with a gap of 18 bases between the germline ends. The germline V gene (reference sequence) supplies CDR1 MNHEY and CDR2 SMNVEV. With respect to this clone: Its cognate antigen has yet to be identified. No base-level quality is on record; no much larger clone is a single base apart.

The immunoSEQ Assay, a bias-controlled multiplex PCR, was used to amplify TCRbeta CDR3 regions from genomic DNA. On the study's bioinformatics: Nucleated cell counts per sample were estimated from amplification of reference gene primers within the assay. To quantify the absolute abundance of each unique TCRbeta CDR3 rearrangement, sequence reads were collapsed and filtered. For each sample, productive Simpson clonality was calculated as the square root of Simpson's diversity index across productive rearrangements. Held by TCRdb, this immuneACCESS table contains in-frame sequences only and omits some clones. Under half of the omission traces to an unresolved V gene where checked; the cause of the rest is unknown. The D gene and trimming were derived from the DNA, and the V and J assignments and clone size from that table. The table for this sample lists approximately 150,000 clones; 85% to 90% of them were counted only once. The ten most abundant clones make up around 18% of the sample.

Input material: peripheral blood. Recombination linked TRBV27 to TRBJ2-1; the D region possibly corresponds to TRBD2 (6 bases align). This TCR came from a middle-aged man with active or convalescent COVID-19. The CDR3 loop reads CASSPLRGAIYNEQFF. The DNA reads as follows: TGTGCCAGCAGTCCCCTCCGCGGGGCTATATACAATGAGCAGTTCTTC.